This passage covers 20 T cell receptor beta chains from one sample sequenced in a study of identical twins. TCRdb recomputed calls from the 5' RACE reads with MiXCR, one row per CDR3 protein. The sample carries around 480,000 distinct CDR3 sequences, 12% to 15% recorded once. These data were also filed under a second study, of yellow fever vaccine responses in identical twins.

Sequenced sample: CD4+ T cells sorted from blood. These receptors originate from a woman between 18 and 29 years old in good health.

The chain uses TRBV20-1 and TRBJ1-1; 7 bases fit TRBD1. This CDR3 has 11 amino acids. CDR1 and CDR2 (germline): DFQATT, SNEGSKA (reference sequence). Trimming at V came to 0 bases and at J to 10 bases, leaving 2 bases not matched to a gene. The CDR3 loop is CSAREAGGAFF. The DNA of the CDR3 is TGCAGTGCTAGAGAGGCAGGGGGAGCTTTCTTT.

Ten or more counts support this clonotype. V usage is TRBV5-1 and J usage is TRBJ2-1, with TRBD1 matching over 7 bases. The junction had 9 bases not matched to a gene; V was cut back by 3 bases and J by 3 bases. Germline V CDR1 and CDR2: SGHRS, YFSETQ. This CDR3 spans 16 amino acids. The CDR3 protein is CASSWNRDSFYNEQFF. In DNA form, the CDR3 reads TGCGCCAGCAGCTGGAACCGGGACAGCTTCTACAATGAGCAGTTCTTC. Full variable domain (rest looked up from reference TRBV5-1 and TRBJ2-1): KAGVTQTPRYLIKTRGQQVTLSCSPISGHRSVSWYQQTPGQGLQFLFEYFSETQRNKGNFPGRFSGRQFSNSRSEMNVSTLELGDSALYLCASSWNRDSFYNEQFFGPGTRLTVL.

This rearrangement joins TRBV15 to TRBJ2-7; D gene ambiguous. V was pared by 1 base and J by 5 bases, with 15 bases between. This CDR3 region has 15 residues. CDR1 and CDR2 (germline): LNHNV, YYDKDF (reference sequence). This chain's CDR3 is CATSRAGKVRNEQYF. In DNA form, the CDR3 reads TGTGCCACCAGCAGAGCGGGTAAGGTCCGCAACGAGCAGTACTTC.

This clonotype was seen ten or more times. This sequence joins TRBV12-3 or TRBV12-4 and TRBJ1-5, with D maybe TRBD1 (5 bases). The CDR3 spans 13 residues. V dropped 8 bases and J dropped 4 bases, with 12 bases sitting between them. The CDR3 DNA sequence: TGTGCCAGCGGGGGACGGAATAATCAGCCCCAGCATTTT. Protein sequence: CASGGRNNQPQHF.

This chain's CDR3 is CASSPGLAPNTGELFF. The CDR3 DNA reads as TGTGCCAGCAGCCCGGGACTAGCGCCGAACACCGGGGAGCTGTTTTTT. This chain joins TRBV4-2 and TRBJ2-2; 10 bases match TRBD2. This CDR3 contains 16 residues. Germline V gene data show CDR1 as LGHNA and CDR2 as YNFKEQ. The junction had 2 bases not matched to a gene; V was cut back by 4 bases and J by 0 bases.

The chain recombines TRBV11-1 with TRBJ2-7; 14 bases map to TRBD2. Germline CDR1 SGHAT, CDR2 FQDESV (reference sequence). J lost 2 bases, V lost 5 bases, and 11 bases had no gene match. The CDR3 consists of 18 residues. CDR3 protein: CASSRQSGLAGGTYEQYF. CDR3 nucleotide sequence: TGTGCCAGCAGCAGACAATCAGGACTAGCGGGAGGAACCTACGAGCAGTACTTC.

This clonotype has only one observation. A much larger clone differs by one base, so this may be a read error. The gene calls are TRBV5-1 and TRBJ2-2; D call uncertain. The V gene's germline CDR1 is SGHRS and CDR2 YFSETQ. V dropped 6 bases and J dropped 5 bases, with 14 bases sitting between them. This CDR3 region has 14 residues. The CDR3 is CASNKLQETGELFF. CDR3 bases: TGCGCCAGCAATAAGCTCCAGGAGACCGGGGAGCTGTTTTTT.

A remark on this clonotype: The junction departs from the called germline gene at one end, perhaps through a read error. The rearrangement joins TRBV9 to TRBJ2-2; maybe TRBD1 (6 bases). Germline V lookup: CDR1 SGDLS, CDR2 YYNGEE. The CDR3 runs to 13 residues. This CDR3 reads CASSAYREGDLFF. Here the CDR3 DNA reads TGTGCCAGCAGCGCATACAGGGAAGGGGACCTGTTTTTT.

This clonotype was detected a few times. CDR3 loop: CASSLGGTGGTEAFF. Written as DNA, the CDR3 is TGCGCCAGCAGCTTGGGGGGGACAGGGGGCACTGAAGCTTTCTTT. The V and J genes are TRBV5-1 and TRBJ1-1; TRBD1 matches at 11 bases. V shed 0 bases and J 4 bases; nucleotides not matched to a gene: 2. This CDR3 contains 15 residues. CDR1 and CDR2 from the germline V gene are SGHRS and YFSETQ.

This chain joins TRBV6-6 and TRBJ1-2, with 10 bases lining up with TRBD1. V gave up 7 bases and J gave up 8 bases; unmatched junction bases: 7. Per the germline V gene, CDR1 is MNHNY and CDR2 is SVGAGI (reference sequence). The CDR3 loop spans 13 amino acids. The CDR3 protein is CASTTGTGVGYTF. CDR3 nucleotides: TGTGCCAGCACCACCGGGACAGGGGTCGGCTACACCTTC.

The chain is built from TRBV3-1 and TRBJ2-7; D may match TRBD1 or TRBD2 (6 bases each). The CDR3 spans 15 residues. Trimming left V 5 bases short and J 1 base short, with 15 bases between. Germline CDR1 is LGHDT and CDR2 is YNNKEL (reference sequence). The CDR3 nucleotides are TGTGCCAGCAGCTACGAGGGGGGCGGTTCCTACGAGCAGTACTTC. Translated: CASSYEGGGSYEQYF.

In this sample, this clonotype turned up many times. The rearrangement links TRBV12-3 or TRBV12-4 to TRBJ1-2, with D tentatively TRBD1 (5 bases). Between the trimmed V and J ends, which lost 5 bases and 5 bases, there was a span of 15 bases. CDR3 size: 14 residues. The CDR3: CASSILQGGYGYTF. CDR3 nucleotide sequence: TGTGCCAGCAGTATCCTTCAGGGAGGGTATGGCTACACCTTC.

This clonotype has just a few counts. This sequence joins TRBV2 and TRBJ1-6; D is undetermined. Germline CDR1 SNHLY, CDR2 FYNNEI. With 2 bases removed from V and 6 bases from J, the gap between germline ends came to 11 bases. This CDR3 comprises 15 residues. The CDR3 is CASSEQVVINSPLHF. The CDR3 bases are TGTGCCAGCAGTGAACAGGTCGTAATTAATTCACCCCTCCACTTT. Together with reference TRBV2 and TRBJ1-6, the CDR3 gives the full variable domain: EPEVTQTPSHQVTQMGQEVILRCVPISNHLYFYWYRQILGQKVEFLVSFYNNEISEKSEIFDDQFSVERPDGSNFTLKIRSTKLEDSAMYFCASSEQVVINSPLHFGNGTRLTVT.

The V call is TRBV30, the J call TRBJ2-3; D is perhaps TRBD2 (6 bases). CDR3 length equals 15 residues. V lost 0 bases and J 7 bases, leaving 17 bases between the germline ends. Looked up from germline, CDR1 is GTSNPN and CDR2 is SVGIG (reference sequence). CDR3 loop: CAWSVGLLVVNTQYF. In DNA form, the CDR3 reads TGTGCCTGGAGTGTAGGACTACTTGTAGTTAATACGCAGTATTTT.

J is TRBJ2-7 and V is TRBV10-3; D call uncertain. Trimming pared 0 bases from V and 6 bases from J, leaving 6 bases between. The V gene's germline CDR1 is ENHRY and CDR2 SYGVKD. This CDR3 region has 12 residues. The CDR3: CAISESYAEQYF. Here the CDR3 DNA reads TGTGCCATCAGTGAGTCTTACGCCGAGCAGTACTTC.

The chain combines TRBV11-2 with TRBJ2-7; 12 bases match TRBD2. CDR3 length equals 15 residues. CDR1 is SGHAT, CDR2 FQNNGV, per germline. V was pared by 4 bases and J by 4 bases, with 5 bases of the junction left unmatched. The CDR3 bases are TGTGCCAGCAGCTCTCTGACTAGCGGGAGTTACGAGCAGTACTTC. This codes for CASSSLTSGSYEQYF.

This clonotype was seen only a few times. The genes are TRBV6-5 and TRBJ2-7, with 7 nucleotides matching TRBD1. The CDR3 spans 14 residues. CDR1 and CDR2 (germline): MNHEY, SVGAGI. The J segment lost 2 bases and the V segment lost 2 bases, leaving 3 bases of the junction unmatched. The CDR3 sequence is CASSYATGPYEQYF. CDR3 DNA: TGTGCCAGCAGTTACGCGACAGGGCCCTACGAGCAGTACTTC.

This clonotype appeared a few times. The gene calls are TRBV11-2 and TRBJ2-2; 9 nucleotides line up with TRBD2. Germline loops: CDR1 SGHAT, CDR2 FQNNGV. CDR3 length: 18 residues. V shed 2 bases and J 4 bases; nucleotides not matched to a gene: 11. CDR3 protein: CASSLYLGLAGPTGELFF. The CDR3, as DNA: TGTGCCAGCAGCTTATATCTCGGGCTAGCGGGGCCCACCGGGGAGCTGTTTTTT.

The CDR3 protein is CATSDPGQGRGYNEQFF. In DNA form, the CDR3 reads TGTGCCACCAGTGACCCCGGACAGGGTCGGGGTTACAATGAGCAGTTCTTC. This chain connects TRBV24-1 to TRBJ2-1; 8 bases are shared with TRBD1. The V and J ends lost 4 bases and 4 bases, in that order; junction bases with no gene match: 11. The CDR3 extends over 17 amino acids. The germline gives CDR1 KGHDR, CDR2 SFDVKD.

The J gene is TRBJ2-7, the V gene TRBV20-1, with TRBD2 identical over 11 bases. Trimming at V came to 6 bases and at J to 2 bases, leaving 9 bases not matched to a gene. Germline V gene sequence: CDR1 DFQATT, CDR2 SNEGSKA (reference sequence). The CDR3 runs to 15 residues. This CDR3 is CSAGTGTSGTYEQYF. The CDR3 nucleotides read TGCAGTGCGGGAACCGGGACTAGCGGTACCTACGAGCAGTACTTC.